This TCR beta chain appears in the sequencing data of a study of OX40 agonist ivuxolimab in advanced cancers. TCRdb's copy holds only in-frame clones and misses some; the assay was immunoSEQ multiplex PCR. The table includes approximately 60,000 clones, about 92% detected once. The V gene lost 3 bases and the J gene lost 7 bases, with 13 bases spanning the gap. The CDR3 spans 14 residues. Germline CDR1 reads KGHSH; CDR2 reads LQKENI. Autoimmune disease history or systemic immunosuppression led to patients being barred. This clonotype originated in an adult with an advanced solid tumor such as melanoma, head and neck, liver or kidney cancer. The V call is TRBV18, the J call TRBJ1-3; a weak D match, TRBD1 (5 bases). Here the sequenced sample was CD4+ or CD8+ T cells sorted from blood, taken in a trial of the OX40 agonist ivuxolimab. CDR3 nucleotides: TGTGCCAGCTCACCGGGGGAACAATCTAACACCATATATTTT. Translating gives CASSPGEQSNTIYF.